The sequence of this T cell receptor beta chain was determined in a study of T cell responses to AZD1222 COVID-19 vaccine. About the study: Combined were second doses at about 4 or about 12 weeks.

The repertoire was sequenced with immunoSEQ multiplex PCR; TCRdb's copy has only in-frame clones and lacks some. In the table there are some 150,000 clones, just over 90% of which are singletons. General study points: Researchers took repertoire samples only after the peak T cell response had come. Unmutated variant regions reportedly attract nearly half of all spike-specific TCRs. Most donors were white British, females outnumbered males, and clonal diversity was possibly underestimated.

Notes on this clone: No antigen is known for it.

This CDR3 is 22 amino acids long. CDR1 LGHDT and CDR2 YNNKEL come from the germline V gene (reference sequence). V shed 4 bases, J shed 0 bases, and the junction held 20 bases outside the gene matches. The sequence derives from an adult in good health. The specimen comprised peripheral blood, sampled on day 0 of AZD1222 vaccination. This chain links TRBV3-1 (or the pseudogene TRBV3-2) with TRBJ2-3; 12 bases align to TRBD2. The CDR3 DNA sequence: TGTGCCAGCAGCCTGCGGCTTCGTGGACTAGCGGGACTGGAAACTAGCACAGATACGCAGTATTTT. This sequence encodes CASSLRLRGLAGLETSTDTQYF.